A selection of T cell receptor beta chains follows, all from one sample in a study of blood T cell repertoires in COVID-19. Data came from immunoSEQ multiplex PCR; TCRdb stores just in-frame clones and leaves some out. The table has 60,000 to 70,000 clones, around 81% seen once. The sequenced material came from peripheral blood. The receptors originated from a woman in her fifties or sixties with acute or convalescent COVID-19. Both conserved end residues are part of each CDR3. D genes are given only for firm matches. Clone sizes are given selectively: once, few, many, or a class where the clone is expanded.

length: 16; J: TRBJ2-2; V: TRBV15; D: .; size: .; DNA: TGTGCCACCAGCAGAGGGACAACCGCGAACACCGGGGAGCTGTTTTTT; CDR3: CATSRGTTANTGELFF
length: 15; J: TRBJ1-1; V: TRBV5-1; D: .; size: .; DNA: TGCGCCAGCAGCTTGCAGCAATCGGGAAACACTGAAGCTTTCTTT; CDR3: CASSLQQSGNTEAFF
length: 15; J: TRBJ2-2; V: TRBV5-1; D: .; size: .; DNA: TGCGCCAGCAGCATGGCTACCCCGGACACCGGGGAGCTGTTTTTT; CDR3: CASSMATPDTGELFF
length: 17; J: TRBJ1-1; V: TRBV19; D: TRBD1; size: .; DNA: TGTGCCAGTAGTATAGCGACAGGGCCCCAAATTGGGACTGAAGCTTTCTTT; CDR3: CASSIATGPQIGTEAFF
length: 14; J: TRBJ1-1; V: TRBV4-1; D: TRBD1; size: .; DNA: TGCGCCAGCAGCCAACTACAGGGGGGGACTGAAGCTTTCTTT; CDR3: CASSQLQGGTEAFF
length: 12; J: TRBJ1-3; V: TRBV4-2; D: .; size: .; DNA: TGTGCCAGCAGCCAACAGGGTGCTCGGTTATATTTT; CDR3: CASSQQGARLYF
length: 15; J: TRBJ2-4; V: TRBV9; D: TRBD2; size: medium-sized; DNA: TGTGCCAGCAGCGTAGGAGGAGCGGGGGGTGACATTCAGTACTTC; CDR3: CASSVGGAGGDIQYF
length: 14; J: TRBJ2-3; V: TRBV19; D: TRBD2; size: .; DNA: TGTGCCAGTAGTCGTGAGCTAGCGGCAGATACGCAGTATTTT; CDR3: CASSRELAADTQYF
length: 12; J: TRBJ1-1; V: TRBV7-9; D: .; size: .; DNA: TGTGCCAGCAGCCCCCCTAACACTGAAGCTTTCTTT; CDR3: CASSPPNTEAFF
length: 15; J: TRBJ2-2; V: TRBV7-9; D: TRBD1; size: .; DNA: TGTGCCAGCAGCTTAGGGACAGGGGACACCGGGGAGCTGTTTTTT; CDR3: CASSLGTGDTGELFF
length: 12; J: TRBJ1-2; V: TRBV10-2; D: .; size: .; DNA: TGCGCCAGCAGTGACAGGGGAGATGGCTACACCTTC; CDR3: CASSDRGDGYTF
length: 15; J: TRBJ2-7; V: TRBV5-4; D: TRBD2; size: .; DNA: TGTGCCAGCAGCTTGGAAGCGGGGAGCTCCTACGAGCAGTACTTC; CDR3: CASSLEAGSSYEQYF
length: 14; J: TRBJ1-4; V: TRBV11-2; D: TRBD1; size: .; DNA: TGTGCCAGCAGCTTAGGTCAATCACAGGGGGCTTTGTTTTTT; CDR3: CASSLGQSQGALFF
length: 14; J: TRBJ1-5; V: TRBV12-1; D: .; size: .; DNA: TGTGCCAGCAGCCCTCCAGGGCCCCATCAGCCCCAGCATTTT; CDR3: CASSPPGPHQPQHF
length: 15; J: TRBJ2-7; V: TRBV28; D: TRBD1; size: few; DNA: TGTGCCAGCACCACTCCGGGACAGCGTTCTTACGAGCAGTACTTC; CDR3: CASTTPGQRSYEQYF
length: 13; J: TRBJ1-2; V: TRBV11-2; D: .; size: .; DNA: TGTGCCAGCAGCTTACAAGGGGCCAGTGGCTACACCTTC; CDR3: CASSLQGASGYTF
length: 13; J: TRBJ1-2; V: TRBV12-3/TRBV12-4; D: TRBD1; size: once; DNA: TGTGCCAGCAGCACGGGACAGACCTATGGCTACACCTTC; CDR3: CASSTGQTYGYTF
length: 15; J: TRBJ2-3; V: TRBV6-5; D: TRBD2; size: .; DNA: TGTGCCAGCAGTACGGAGCGGGGGGACACAGATACGCAGTATTTT; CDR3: CASSTERGDTDTQYF
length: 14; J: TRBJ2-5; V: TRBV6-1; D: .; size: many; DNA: TGTGCCAGCAGTGAAGCGGGGGGCCAAGAGACCCAGTACTTC; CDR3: CASSEAGGQETQYF
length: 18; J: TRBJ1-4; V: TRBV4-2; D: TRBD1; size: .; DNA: TGTGCCAGCAGCCAAGAAAGCGGAACAGGGGGCCGTGAGGAAAAACTGTTTTTT; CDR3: CASSQESGTGGREEKLFF
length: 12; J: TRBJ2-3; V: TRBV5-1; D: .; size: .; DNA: TGCGCCAGCAGCTTTTCTGTAGATACGCAGTATTTT; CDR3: CASSFSVDTQYF
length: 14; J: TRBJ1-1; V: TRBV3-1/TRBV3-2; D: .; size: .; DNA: TGTGCCAGCAGCATCAAAGGGGGAACCACTGAAGCTTTCTTT; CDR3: CASSIKGGTTEAFF
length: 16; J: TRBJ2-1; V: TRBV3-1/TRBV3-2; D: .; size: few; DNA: TGTGCCAGCAGCCTATTCGGGGGAGCGCAGCACAATGAGCAGTTCTTC; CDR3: CASSLFGGAQHNEQFF
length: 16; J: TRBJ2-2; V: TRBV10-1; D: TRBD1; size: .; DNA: TGCGCCAGCAGTGAGTCGGGGACAGGGGAAACCGGGGAGCTGTTTTTT; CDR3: CASSESGTGETGELFF
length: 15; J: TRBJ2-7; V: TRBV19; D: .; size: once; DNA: TGTGCCAGTACCCCCGGGGCAGGGGGGATGGAGGAGCAGTACTTC; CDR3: CASTPGAGGMEEQYF
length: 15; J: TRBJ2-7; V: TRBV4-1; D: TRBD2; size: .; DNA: TGCGCCAGCAGCCAACTTAGACTAGCGGGCTACGAGCAGTACTTC; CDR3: CASSQLRLAGYEQYF
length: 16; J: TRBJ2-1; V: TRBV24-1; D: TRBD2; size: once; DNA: TGTGCCACCAGTGACCTCCTGGCGGGGGGTCTCAATGAGCAGTTCTTC; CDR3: CATSDLLAGGLNEQFF
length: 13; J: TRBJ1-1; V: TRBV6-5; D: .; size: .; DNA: TGTGCCAGCACCTCCCTCGGGAACACTGAAGCTTTCTTT; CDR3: CASTSLGNTEAFF
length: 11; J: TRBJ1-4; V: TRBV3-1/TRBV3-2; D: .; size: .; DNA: TGTGCCAGCGCGGGTGTTGAAAAACTGTTTTTT; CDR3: CASAGVEKLFF
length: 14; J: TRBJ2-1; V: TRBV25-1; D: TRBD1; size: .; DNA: TGTGCCAGTAAACAGGGGAGCTCCTACAATGAGCAGTTCTTC; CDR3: CASKQGSSYNEQFF
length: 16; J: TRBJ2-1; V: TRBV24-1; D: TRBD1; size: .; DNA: TGTGCCACCAGTGACTCACAGGGGGCGAGGTACAATGAGCAGTTCTTC; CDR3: CATSDSQGARYNEQFF
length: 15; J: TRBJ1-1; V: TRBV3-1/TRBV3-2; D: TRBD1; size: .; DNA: TGTGCCAGCAGTCTGAACAGGGGGCGGAGCACTGAAGCTTTCTTT; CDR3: CASSLNRGRSTEAFF
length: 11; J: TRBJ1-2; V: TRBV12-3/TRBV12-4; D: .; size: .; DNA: TGTGCCAGCGAGGGTTACGACGGCTACACCTTC; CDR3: CASEGYDGYTF
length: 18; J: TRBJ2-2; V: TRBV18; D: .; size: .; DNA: TGTGCCAGCTCAGCGCAGATGGACTGGAAACTCGGCACCGGGGAGCTGTTTTTT; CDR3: CASSAQMDWKLGTGELFF
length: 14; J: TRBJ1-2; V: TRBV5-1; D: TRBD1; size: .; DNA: TGCGCCAGCAGTCCGACAGGGACGGAGGATGGCTACACCTTC; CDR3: CASSPTGTEDGYTF
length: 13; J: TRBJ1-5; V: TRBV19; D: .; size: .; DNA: TGTGCCAGTAAAGGAGGGGTGCGTCAGCCCCAGCATTTT; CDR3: CASKGGVRQPQHF
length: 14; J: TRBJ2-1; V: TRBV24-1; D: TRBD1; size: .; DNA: TGTGCCACCAGTGATCCGTACCCAGGGGGAACTGCGTTCTTC; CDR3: CATSDPYPGGTAFF
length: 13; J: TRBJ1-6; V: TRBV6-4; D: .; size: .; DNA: TGTGCCAGCAGTCCCGAGGAGGGTTCACCCCTCCACTTT; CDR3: CASSPEEGSPLHF
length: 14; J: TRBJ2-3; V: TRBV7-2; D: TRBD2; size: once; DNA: TGTGCCAGCAAACTAGCGGAGGGCACAGATACGCAGTATTTT; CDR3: CASKLAEGTDTQYF
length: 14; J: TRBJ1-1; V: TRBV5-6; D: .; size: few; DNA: TGTGCCAGCAGCTTGGTTTCCGGGGGCACTGAAGCTTTCTTT; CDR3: CASSLVSGGTEAFF
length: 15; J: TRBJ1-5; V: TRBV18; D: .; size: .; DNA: TGTGCCAGCTCACCCGGGATCAATAGCAATCAGCCCCAGCATTTT; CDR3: CASSPGINSNQPQHF
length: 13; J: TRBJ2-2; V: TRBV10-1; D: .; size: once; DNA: TGCGCCAGCAGTGAGCAGGGGAGAGGGGAGCTGTTTTTT; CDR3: CASSEQGRGELFF
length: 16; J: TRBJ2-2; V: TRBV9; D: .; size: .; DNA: TGTGCCAGCAGCGTAGCTAACAGGGTGGAAACCGGGGAGCTGTTTTTT; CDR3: CASSVANRVETGELFF
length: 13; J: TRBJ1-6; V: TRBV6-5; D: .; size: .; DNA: TGTGCCACCGCGAGGGAGTATAATTCACCCCTCCACTTT; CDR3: CATAREYNSPLHF
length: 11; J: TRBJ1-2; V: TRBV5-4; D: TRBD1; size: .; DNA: TGTGCCAGCAGCTTGTCGGGACAGGGTACCTTC; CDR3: CASSLSGQGTF
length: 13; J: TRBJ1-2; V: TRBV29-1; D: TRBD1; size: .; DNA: TGCAGCGTTGAAGCCCGATTGACAGGGAGCGACACCTTC; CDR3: CSVEARLTGSDTF
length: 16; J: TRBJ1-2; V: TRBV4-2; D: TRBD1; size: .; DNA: TGTGCCAGCAGCCAAGAACTACAGGGGGCTAACTATGGCTACACCTTC; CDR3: CASSQELQGANYGYTF
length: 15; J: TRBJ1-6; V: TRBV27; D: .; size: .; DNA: TGTGCCAGCAGGCCAGGAACAGGGTGGGATTCACCCCTCCACTTT; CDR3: CASRPGTGWDSPLHF
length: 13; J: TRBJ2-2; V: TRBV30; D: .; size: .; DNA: TGTGCCTGGAGCCGACTCGAGGGAGGGGAGCTGTTTTTT; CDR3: CAWSRLEGGELFF
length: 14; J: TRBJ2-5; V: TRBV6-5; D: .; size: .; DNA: TGTGCCAGCAGGAGAACAGTACGCCAAGAGACCCAGTACTTC; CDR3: CASRRTVRQETQYF
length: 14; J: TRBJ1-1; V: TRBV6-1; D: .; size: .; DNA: TGTGCCAGCAGTGACCTATATTCTAACTCTGAAGCTTTCTTT; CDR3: CASSDLYSNSEAFF